This T cell receptor (beta chain) was sequenced for a study of molecular identifiers for immune sequencing clone quantification (dated by TCRdb to the late 2010s). Some background on the complete study: For a replicate experiment, RNA from approximately 20,000 or 98,000 naive CD8 T cells was divided into five aliquots, and four of the five aliquots were sequenced. This methods study used CD8 T cells to benchmark TCR RNA copy counting and molecular-identifier clustering-based TCR repertoire sequencing (MIDCIRS).

Naive CD8 T cell libraries were made from 20,000 to 1,000,000 sorted cells using 10%, 30% or 50% of purified RNA. Naive CD8 T cells were FACS-sorted as CD8+CD4-CCR7+CD45RA+ on a BD FACSAria II into RLT Plus buffer. Under 11 TCR copies' worth of Jurkat RNA were spiked into roughly 19,000-1,000,000 naive CD8 T cell samples to test detection sensitivity. CD8 T cells were enriched using RosetteSep CD8+ T Cell Enrichment Cocktail and Ficoll-Paque, and the enriched cells then underwent ACK red cell lysis. The library was generated by PCR. Sequencing relied on a NextSeq 500. Bulk TCR libraries were made following a previously described method, with the TCR primers given in Table S5. Total RNA was purified with the Qiagen AllPrep DNA/RNA kit. Before analysis, reads from multiple sequencing runs of the same library were pooled. Turning to the authors' computational methods: Reads were retained only if an exact TCR constant sequence was present, and the retained reads were trimmed to 150 nt and grouped according to their 12-nt molecular barcodes. Within each barcode group, reads were sub-clustered at a 15% Levenshtein threshold, and quality-weighted consensus sequences were built per RNA molecule. Non-functional sequences were discarded, and so were lower-count sequences lying one edit away from another sequence. Barcode sub-clusters with fewer than 20% of the maximum read count were removed, based on fitting two negative binomial distributions. TCRdb reran the public reads through fastp at Q25 and MiXCR, keeping productive beta chains. Under each unique CDR3 protein, matching rows form one entry showing the most common genes and DNA. The V and J calls shown here were made by TCRdb, not taken from the authors' results. The sample profile shows around 480,000 distinct CDR3 sequences; about 26% of them were found once. The ten biggest clones cover 0.7% to 0.9% of the sample.

The research as a whole found: Modeling estimated about three recovered TCR RNA copies per cell, compared with about ten by digital PCR, which implies 30% to 35% capture efficiency. When barcode sub-clustering was not used, chimeric consensus sequences inflated TCR diversity, with chimeras reaching as high as 47%. Naive libraries contained spiked-in Jurkat TCR RNA (approximately 10 copies' worth), which is not part of the donor repertoire. Identical TCR molecules sharing a barcode could cause highly expanded clone sizes to be underestimated. In CMV-specific effector cells, over 99% of molecules were held by clones above 20 RNA copies, whereas under 1% of molecules were held by such clones in naive cells. Even against a background of 800,000 to 1,000,000 naive CD8 T cells, spiked-in Jurkat TCR RNA amounting to a single cell's worth was reported to be detectable.

In its sample, this clonotype was seen many times. No cognate antigen has been identified for it. No much larger clonotype is one base removed from it; base qualities were not supplied. The CDR3 starts with the cysteine, ends with the phenylalanine, and has 14 residues. Here the CDR3 DNA is all that survives: 42 bases in frame from base 1. CDR1 and CDR2 are read off the germline V gene as MDHEN and SYDVKM. Trimming leaves V shorter by 5 bases and J shorter by 7 bases, with the junction holding 10 bases beyond the gene matches. This receptor chain uses TRBV28 and TRBJ1-1; 7 of the junction bases match TRBD1. The sequenced sample consisted of naive CD8+ T cells from blood, with Jurkat cell RNA spiked in. Explained via the paper, the cell subset or site label denotes: FACS-sorted CD8+CD4-CCR7+CD45RA+ naive T cells. This clonotype was sampled from a human donor in good health. Some libraries in this study had Jurkat cell RNA spiked in. The CDR3 corresponds to CASSPKGGAYEAFF. The bases are TGTGCCAGCAGTCCAAAAGGGGGCGCGTATGAAGCTTTCTTT.